Listed below are T cell receptor beta chains from one sample, sequenced in a study. Libraries were prepared by immunoSEQ multiplex PCR; TCRdb keeps only in-frame clonotypes and omits some of them. Of 45,000 to 60,000 clones detected, approximately 95% appear once; the ten largest clones hold roughly a tenth. The sample was PBMCs. These receptors originate from a man aged 35-49 years with rheumatoid arthritis. CDR3s include the opening cysteine and the closing phenylalanine or tryptophan. A D gene is named only where the DNA matches it firmly. Only part of the rows carry a size: once, few, many, or a class if the clone is expanded.

CDR3: CAWSSGRINRYNEQFF; DNA: TGTGCCTGGAGTTCGGGTCGGATAAATCGTTACAATGAGCAGTTCTTC; V: TRBV30; D: -; size: -; J: TRBJ2-1
CDR3: CASSKTGQTGELFF; DNA: TGTGCCAGCAGTAAAACCGGGCAAACCGGGGAGCTGTTTTTT; V: TRBV28; D: -; size: -; J: TRBJ2-2
CDR3: CASTQGLAKNIQYF; DNA: TGTGCCAGTACCCAGGGGCTGGCCAAAAACATTCAGTACTTC; V: TRBV28; D: -; size: -; J: TRBJ2-4
CDR3: CSVTGTGDHQPQHF; DNA: TGCAGCGTTACCGGGACAGGGGATCATCAGCCCCAGCATTTT; V: TRBV29-1; D: TRBD1; size: -; J: TRBJ1-5
CDR3: CASSLGQLATNEKLFF; DNA: TGTGCCAGCTCCCTTGGACAGCTTGCAACTAATGAAAAACTGTTTTTT; V: TRBV18; D: -; size: -; J: TRBJ1-4
CDR3: CASSLGLAFGNEQFF; DNA: TGTGCCAGCAGCTTAGGGCTAGCATTCGGGAATGAGCAGTTCTTC; V: TRBV7-2; D: -; size: -; J: TRBJ2-1
CDR3: CASSYRDTEAFF; DNA: TGTGCCAGCAGTTACCGGGACACTGAAGCTTTCTTT; V: TRBV6-5; D: -; size: -; J: TRBJ1-1
CDR3: CASSLAKNIQYF; DNA: TGTGCCAGCAGTTTGGCCAAAAACATTCAGTACTTC; V: TRBV27; D: -; size: -; J: TRBJ2-4
CDR3: CSARPTNEQFF; DNA: TGCAGTGCTAGGCCTACCAATGAGCAGTTCTTC; V: TRBV20-1; D: -; size: -; J: TRBJ2-1
CDR3: CASSETIGNQPQHF; DNA: TGTGCCAGCAGTGAAACCATCGGCAATCAGCCCCAGCATTTT; V: TRBV2; D: -; size: -; J: TRBJ1-5
CDR3: CASSAGQGLVGEQFF; DNA: TGTGCCAGTAGTGCGGGACAGGGACTCGTAGGTGAGCAGTTCTTC; V: TRBV19; D: TRBD1; size: -; J: TRBJ2-1
CDR3: CAFVRPPGSYEQYF; DNA: TGTGCCTTTGTCCGGCCGCCGGGATCCTACGAGCAGTACTTC; V: TRBV6-5; D: -; size: -; J: TRBJ2-7
CDR3: CASWGGSTDTQYF; DNA: TGTGCCAGTTGGGGGGGGAGCACAGATACGCAGTATTTT; V: TRBV27; D: TRBD2; size: -; J: TRBJ2-3
CDR3: CASSRVSPAYGYTF; DNA: TGTGCCAGTAGCAGGGTATCCCCCGCCTATGGCTACACCTTC; V: TRBV19; D: -; size: -; J: TRBJ1-2
CDR3: CASGTGNTQYF; DNA: TGCGCCAGCGGCACAGGGAACACGCAGTATTTT; V: TRBV10-1; D: -; size: -; J: TRBJ2-3
CDR3: CASSLGVDYGYTF; DNA: TGTGCCAGCAGCTTAGGAGTGGACTATGGCTACACCTTC; V: TRBV7-9; D: -; size: few; J: TRBJ1-2
CDR3: CASSLGTVVEQYF; DNA: TGCGCCAGCAGCTTGGGGACTGTCGTCGAGCAGTACTTC; V: TRBV5-1; D: -; size: -; J: TRBJ2-7
CDR3: CASGPGSLPQGEQFF; DNA: TGTGCCAGCGGCCCCGGAAGTCTGCCCCAGGGTGAGCAGTTCTTC; V: TRBV27; D: -; size: -; J: TRBJ2-1
CDR3: CASSSTSGSPNEQFF; DNA: TGCGCCAGCAGTTCGACTAGCGGGAGTCCCAATGAGCAGTTCTTC; V: TRBV4-3; D: TRBD2; size: -; J: TRBJ2-1
CDR3: CASSLVGTGELPDTQYF; DNA: TGTGCCAGCAGCTTAGTAGGGACAGGGGAATTACCAGATACGCAGTATTTT; V: TRBV7-8; D: TRBD1; size: -; J: TRBJ2-3
CDR3: CASSLMRGSYNEQFF; DNA: TGTGCCAGCAGCTTGATGAGGGGTAGCTACAATGAGCAGTTCTTC; V: TRBV5-5; D: -; size: -; J: TRBJ2-1
CDR3: CASSQPGRANEQYF; DNA: TGTGCCAGCAGCCAGCCGGGACGGGCAAACGAGCAGTACTTC; V: TRBV7-9; D: -; size: -; J: TRBJ2-7
CDR3: CASSRAGVHEQYF; DNA: TGTGCCAGCAGTAGAGCCGGGGTTCACGAGCAGTACTTC; V: TRBV7-2; D: -; size: -; J: TRBJ2-7
CDR3: CASRDPANYGYTF; DNA: TGTGCCAGCAGGGACCCAGCAAACTATGGCTACACCTTC; V: TRBV27; D: -; size: -; J: TRBJ1-2
CDR3: CASSQARTGSYEQYF; DNA: TGCGCCAGCAGCCAAGCGAGGACAGGGTCCTACGAGCAGTACTTC; V: TRBV4-3; D: TRBD1; size: -; J: TRBJ2-7
CDR3: CASSFSPTSGRANEQFF; DNA: TGTGCCAGCAGCTTTTCCCCGACTAGCGGGAGGGCCAATGAGCAGTTCTTC; V: TRBV7-2; D: TRBD2; size: -; J: TRBJ2-1
CDR3: CASSQLGSSSGANVLTF; DNA: TGTGCCAGCAGCCAGCTTGGCTCAAGCTCTGGGGCCAACGTCCTGACTTTC; V: TRBV4-2; D: -; size: few; J: TRBJ2-6
CDR3: CASRPGVLETQYF; DNA: TGTGCCAGTAGGCCAGGGGTCCTCGAGACCCAGTACTTC; V: TRBV19; D: -; size: once; J: TRBJ2-5
CDR3: CASSVGQGGDEKLFF; DNA: TGTGCCAGCAGCGTAGGGCAGGGGGGAGACGAAAAACTGTTTTTT; V: TRBV9; D: TRBD1; size: -; J: TRBJ1-4
CDR3: CASSLQQNTEAFF; DNA: TGCGCCAGCAGCTTACAGCAGAACACTGAAGCTTTCTTT; V: TRBV5-1; D: -; size: -; J: TRBJ1-1
CDR3: CASRGSFRSNQPQHF; DNA: TGTGCCAGCAGGGGAAGTTTTCGGTCTAATCAGCCCCAGCATTTT; V: TRBV6-5; D: -; size: -; J: TRBJ1-5
CDR3: CASSTNSYEQYF; DNA: TGTGCCAGCAGCACGAACTCCTACGAGCAGTACTTC; V: TRBV7-9; D: -; size: -; J: TRBJ2-7
CDR3: CASSQAGGSNTEAFF; DNA: TGCGCCAGCAGCCAAGCCGGAGGGTCGAACACTGAAGCTTTCTTT; V: TRBV4-1; D: -; size: -; J: TRBJ1-1
CDR3: CASSSGQGRGTGELFF; DNA: TGTGCCAGCAGCTCAGGACAGGGGCGAGGCACCGGGGAGCTGTTTTTT; V: TRBV7-9; D: TRBD1; size: -; J: TRBJ2-2
CDR3: CASSLRGDTEAFF; DNA: TGTGCCAGCAGCTTAAGGGGGGACACTGAAGCTTTCTTT; V: TRBV7-3; D: -; size: -; J: TRBJ1-1